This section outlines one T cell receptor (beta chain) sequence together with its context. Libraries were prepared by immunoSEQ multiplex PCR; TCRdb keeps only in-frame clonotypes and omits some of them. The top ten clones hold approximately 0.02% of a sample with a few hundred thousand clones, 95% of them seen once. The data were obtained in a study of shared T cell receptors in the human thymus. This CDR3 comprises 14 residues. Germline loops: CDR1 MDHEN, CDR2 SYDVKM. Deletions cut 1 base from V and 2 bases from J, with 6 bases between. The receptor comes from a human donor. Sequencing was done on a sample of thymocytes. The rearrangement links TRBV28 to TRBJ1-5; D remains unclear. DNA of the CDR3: TGTGCCAGCAGTTTATTCCGGGGCAATCAGCCCCAGCATTTT. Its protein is CASSLFRGNQPQHF.